This T cell receptor (beta chain) was identified in a study of naive and memory T cell subsets. General observations from the study: Clonotypes are single alpha or beta chains, not paired receptors.

This clonotype was seen a few times. Its specificity is unknown. CD8 T cells were positively selected from what remained after CD4 positive selection. J was trimmed by 3 bases and V by 5 bases; bases with no gene match: 7. This CDR3 has 15 amino acids. The germline V gene encodes CDR1 SGHVS and CDR2 FQNEAQ. Two oligonucleotides, mixed equimolar, formed the beta constant-region primer covering TRBC1 and TRBC2. Nested alpha and beta constant-region primers with the SP2 primer drove four PCR rounds on ligated cDNA. MiXCR was run by TCRdb on the UMI-ligation and nested PCR reads, yielding one entry per CDR3 protein. The sample lists 130,000 to 150,000 distinct CDR3 sequences, over 15% seen once, with approximately 0.13% in the top ten.

The sequenced material came from naive CD4+ T cells from blood. The clonotype originates from a human donor in good health. The rearrangement links TRBV7-8 to TRBJ2-3; 8 nucleotides agree with TRBD2. CDR3: CASSVVTSGTDTQYF. The CDR3 nucleotides read TGTGCCAGCAGCGTAGTAACTAGCGGAACAGATACGCAGTATTTT.